This record concerns one TCR beta chain sequence. Its antigen is still unknown. No qualities accompany the bases; no much larger clone lies one base away. This entry comes from a study of cytomegalovirus exposure and HLA in healthy donors (dated by TCRdb to 2017 to 2019). Notes on the research overall: A later analysis indicated that the roughly 120 validation repertoires were generated on the platform also employed for the approximately 700 repertoires of the first cohort. Along with the roughly 610-subject first cohort, a separate validation cohort of over a hundred different subjects was used. To predict cytomegalovirus infection status, the study brought together high-throughput TCR immunosequencing, statistical association of individual TCRs with disease status, and machine learning. The aim of the study was to test whether cataloging public T cell receptors could identify signatures of past pathogen exposure.

Looking up the germline V gene yields CDR1 MNHEY and CDR2 SVGAGI. The CDR3 contains 13 residues, cysteine and phenylalanine counted. Only CDR3 DNA is held: 39 bases, read in frame from base 1. Deletion took 6 bases off V and 5 bases off J, with a span of 13 bases between the germline ends. The library was made by the immunoSEQ multiplex PCR assay. The paper's data handling went like this. A statistical classification framework was developed to diagnose cytomegalovirus status using the catalog of TCR beta chain sequences. TCRdb carries this immuneACCESS record with in-frame sequences only. Its versions omit some clonotypes, under half of them owing to an unresolved V gene in the studies checked, with the rest unexplained. For V, J and clone size, that table is used; D and trimming come from the DNA. The sample yields 250,000 to 400,000 clones; roughly 86% were counted once. Clones ranked in the top ten supply around 0.91% of the sample.

Separate from the approximately 690-subject first cohort, the validation cohort of roughly 120 subjects was the group to which the donors belonged. What the study reported, not specific to this receptor: According to the authors, the approach could potentially be generalized to other disease states and immunological phenotypes. In both the original and validation cohorts, the classifier was reported to diagnose cytomegalovirus status with high specificity and sensitivity. A few of the identified cytomegalovirus-associated TCR beta chains were confirmed in vitro to be specific for cytomegalovirus antigens. In the study, roughly 160 TCR beta chains were listed as associated with cytomegalovirus. Most TCR sequences were seen in very few donors, while some public TCRs were found in many individuals. A later analysis had no HLA typing for the validation cohort, so co-occurrence there was scored across all 110 or so repertoires. Of the cluster scores, around 95% were above 0 in a later analysis, which found that TCRs clustered in the first cohort also tended to co-occur in the 95 to 150 validation repertoires.

The TCR originated in a young man in good health and CMV-seronegative. Material for sequencing was PBMCs. In this chain, TRBV6-5 is recombined with TRBJ2-5; the D gene is perhaps TRBD2, on 5 matching bases. The CDR3 protein: CASSPLAGETQYF. In nucleotides, the sequence is TGTGCCAGCAGCCCCCTAGCTGGCGAGACCCAGTACTTC.